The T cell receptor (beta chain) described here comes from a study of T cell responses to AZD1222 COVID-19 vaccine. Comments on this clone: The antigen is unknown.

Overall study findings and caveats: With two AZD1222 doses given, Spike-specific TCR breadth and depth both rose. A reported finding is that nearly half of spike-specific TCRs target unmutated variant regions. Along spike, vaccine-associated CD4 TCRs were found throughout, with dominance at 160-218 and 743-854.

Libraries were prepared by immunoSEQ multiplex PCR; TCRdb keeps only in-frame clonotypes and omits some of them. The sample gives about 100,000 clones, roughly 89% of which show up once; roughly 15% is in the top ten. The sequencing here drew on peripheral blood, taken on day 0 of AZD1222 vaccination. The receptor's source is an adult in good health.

The DNA of the CDR3 is TGTGCCAGCAGTGAGTCACGGACAGCGGAGACCCAGTACTTC. Its protein product is CASSESRTAETQYF. This chain connects TRBV25-1 to TRBJ2-5; a possible D gene is TRBD1 (6 bases). V lost 3 bases and J lost 5, with 13 bases in between. Germline-derived CDR1 and CDR2 are MGHDK and SYGVNS. The CDR3 is made up of 14 amino acids.